This record looks at one T cell receptor beta chain sequence and its context. What it binds is not known. This sample is drawn from a study of cytomegalovirus exposure and HLA in healthy donors. Study results and limitations: A prior analysis recorded that most TCR beta V segments were productive about 90% or about 30% of the time.

PCR primers comprised 60 Vbeta and 13 Jbeta primers. TCRdb's copy holds only in-frame clones and misses some; the assay was immunoSEQ multiplex PCR. The sample has 100,000 to 150,000 clones; roughly 78% are singletons. Trimming removed 2 bases from V and 0 bases from J; junction bases left unmatched: 7. CDR1 is MNHEY and CDR2 is SMNVEV in the germline V gene (reference sequence). The CDR3 is 16 residues long. The V and J genes are TRBV27 and TRBJ2-7; 7 bases are a match to TRBD1. The TCR comes from a man aged 25 to 40 in good health and CMV-seronegative. Sequences were obtained from PBMCs. CDR3 sequence reads: CASSLGLGGGSYEQYF. The CDR3, as DNA: TGTGCCAGCAGTTTAGGATTAGGGGGCGGCTCCTACGAGCAGTACTTC.